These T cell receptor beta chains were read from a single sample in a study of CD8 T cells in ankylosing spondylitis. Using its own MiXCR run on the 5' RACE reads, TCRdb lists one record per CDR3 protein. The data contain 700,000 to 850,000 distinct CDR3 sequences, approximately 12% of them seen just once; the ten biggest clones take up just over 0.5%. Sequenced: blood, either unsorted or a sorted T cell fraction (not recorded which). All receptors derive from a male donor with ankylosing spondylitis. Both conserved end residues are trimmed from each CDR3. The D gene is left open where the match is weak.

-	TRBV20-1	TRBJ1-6	SASRQWDNSPLH
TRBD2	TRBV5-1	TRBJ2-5	ASSPPTSAQETQY
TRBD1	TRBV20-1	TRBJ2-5	SATDRGIGETQY
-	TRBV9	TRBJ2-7	ASSVGVATYEQY
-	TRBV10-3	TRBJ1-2	AISDAWDGYT
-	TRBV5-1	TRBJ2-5	ASSLVGTPEETQY
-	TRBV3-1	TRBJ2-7	ASSGMGEQY
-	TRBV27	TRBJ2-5	ASSRIRGLGDQY
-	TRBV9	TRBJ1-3	ASSVGGHTIY
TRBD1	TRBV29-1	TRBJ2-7	SVVDRTGAYEQY